This T cell receptor beta chain was observed in a study of CD8+ T cells in alopecia areata (dated by TCRdb to 2017 to 2018). At the level of the whole study: The treated patients, all with moderate-to-severe alopecia areata, were enrolled in an open-label pilot trial of oral tofacitinib given at 5 to 10 mg twice daily. Tofacitinib was administered for 6 to 18 months, and 6 months of follow-up off drug were then conducted to assess delayed response and recurrence. In both human patients and the C3H/HeJ mouse model, the study applied high-throughput TCRbeta sequencing to look at T cell clonal expansion in alopecia areata. On the human side, TCRbeta sequencing was run on scalp tissue and on sorted CD4+ and CD8+ peripheral blood T cells from healthy controls and from alopecia areata patients with either patchy or totalis/universalis disease. Tofacitinib-treated patients had biopsies at baseline and at 4 and 24 weeks of treatment, with a later scalp biopsy in several patients. Scalp clonality was compared among normal scalp (n=4), patchy alopecia areata scalp (n=8), and alopecia totalis/universalis scalp (n=8). RNA was extracted with the PAXgene miRNA kit for fixed scalp, the miRNeasy kit for PBMCs, and the RNeasy kit for mouse skin. immunoSEQ multiplex PCR using 35 Vbeta forward primers and 13 Jbeta reverse primers was used to amplify TCRbeta CDR3 regions.

The time point label on this specimen signifies: baseline before oral tofacitinib. Lesional scalp punch biopsies and peripheral blood were obtained from alopecia areata patients. PBMCs were separated by density centrifugation and stained for CD3, CD4 and CD8, after which CD4+ and CD8+ T cells were sorted on a FACSAria. Libraries were made using the immunoSEQ multiplex PCR assay. RNA was extracted from all samples and reverse transcribed into cDNA as template for TCR sequencing. SuperScript III was used to make first-strand cDNA, primed with a 2:1 mix of oligo-dT and random hexamers. Amplification bias was assessed with a synthetic immune receptor repertoire, and residual bias was removed computationally. The study's processing was this. Raw reads were preprocessed for error removal, and CDR3 was defined according to IMGT conventions as running from the conserved cysteine to phenylalanine. Clonality was calculated as 1 minus Shannon entropy normalized by log2 of the number of productive unique TCRs. Whether each scalp clone was CD4 or CD8 was inferred by checking scalp TCRbeta sequences against the CD4 and CD8 repertoires from sorted blood. TCRdb stores this immuneACCESS table with in-frame sequences only. Part of the clones is absent; in the studies checked, under half of the shortfall reflects unresolved V genes, and no reason is known for the rest. V, J and clone size are taken as reported in that table, and D and trimming were inferred from the DNA itself. The sample table records 140,000 to 150,000 clones; about 60% of these occur just once. The ten most abundant clones make up under 7.5% of the sample.

This clone has only a few counts. Its specific antigen is unknown. Base quality data are lacking; no much larger clone is found one base away. The junction shows trimming of 0 bases on V and 4 bases on J, and the gene matches do not reach 13 bases of it. The CDR3 contains 18 residues, cysteine and phenylalanine counted. Just CDR3 DNA is preserved here, 54 bases in frame from base 1. For CDR1 and CDR2, the germline V gene lists LGHNA and YSLEER. Findings and caveats that apply to the study as a whole: Compared with normal scalp, lesional scalp, particularly in alopecia totalis/universalis, had higher clonality and more expanded CD8+ clones, which suggests antigenic drive. Compared with mice, TCR sequences shared between patients were less clear, possibly partly because of HLA diversity across the patient population. Unlike mouse skin, which is dominated by gammadelta T cells, normal human skin has resident alphabeta T cells that are also sequenced, and this complicates analysis of the scalp TCR repertoire.

The receptor chain draws on TRBV4-3 and TRBJ2-7; 9 nucleotides in the junction match TRBD1. This TCR derives from a human donor with alopecia areata. The specimen was CD4+ T cells sorted from blood, collected at week 0. The DNA reads as follows: TGCGCCAGCAGCCAAGATATAAAGGTGGGGACAGGGAAATACGAGCAGTACTTC. Its translation is CASSQDIKVGTGKYEQYF.